This is a list of T cell receptor beta chains from one sample in a study of glioma-infiltrating T cells. TCRdb reprocessed the multiplex PCR reads with MiXCR, giving one entry per CDR3 protein. The sample shows under 6,500 distinct CDR3 sequences, nearly 45% of them seen only once. Sequencing input: glioma tissue, nonneoplastic brain tissue, or PBMCs (not recorded which). All receptors come from a human donor with low-grade glioma or glioblastoma, undergoing nonglioma brain surgery, or in good health (not recorded which). The CDR3 runs from the conserved cysteine through the conserved F or W. D genes are given only for firm matches. Clone size is not always given. Where it is, it says once, few, many or a class for expanded clones.

j_gene | v_gene | abundance | d_gene | CDR3aa | CDR3nt
TRBJ2-7 | TRBV19 | many | TRBD1 | CASSIGTVNYEQYF | TGTGCCAGTAGTATCGGGACAGTGAACTACGAGCAGTACTTC
TRBJ2-5 | TRBV12-3/TRBV12-4 | many | NA | CASSAGASEAQYF | TGTGCCAGCAGTGCAGGTGCGTCTGAGGCCCAGTACTTC
TRBJ2-1 | TRBV2 | many | NA | CASIREAAGSYNEQFF | TGTGCCAGCATCCGTGAGGCGGCGGGGTCCTACAATGAGCAGTTCTTC
TRBJ2-7 | TRBV6-2/TRBV6-3 | NA | NA | CASSYGVKQYF | TGTGCCAGCAGTTACGGTGTAAAGCAGTACTTC
TRBJ2-7 | TRBV20-1 | medium-sized | NA | CSARGDRNYEQYF | TGCAGTGCTAGAGGAGACAGGAATTACGAGCAGTACTTC
TRBJ2-3 | TRBV3-1 | medium-sized | NA | CASSHGTSTDTQYF | TGTGCCAGCAGCCATGGAACAAGCACAGATACGCAGTATTTT
TRBJ1-4 | TRBV20-1 | medium-sized | TRBD1 | CSALRQGTNEKLFF | TGCAGTGCTCTCCGACAGGGTACTAATGAAAAACTGTTTTTT
TRBJ2-1 | TRBV7-6 | many | TRBD2 | CASSGLAGGSYNEQFF | TGTGCCAGCAGCGGACTAGCGGGAGGGTCCTACAATGAGCAGTTCTTC
TRBJ2-3 | TRBV6-2/TRBV6-3 | once | TRBD1 | CASSWGNRGVTDTQYF | TGTGCCAGCAGTTGGGGGAACAGGGGGGTTACAGATACGCAGTATTTT
TRBJ1-3 | TRBV27 | medium-sized | TRBD1 | CASKTAGDSSGNTIYF | TGTGCCAGCAAGACTGCCGGGGACAGCTCTGGAAACACCATATATTTT
TRBJ1-1 | TRBV2 | many | NA | CASSERGTTEAFF | TGTGCCAGCAGTGAAAGAGGTACCACTGAAGCTTTCTTT
TRBJ1-5 | TRBV6-5 | NA | NA | CASSLVGNSNQPQHF | TGTGCCAGCAGTTTAGTCGGGAATAGCAATCAGCCCCAGCATTTT
TRBJ2-1 | TRBV6-2/TRBV6-3 | NA | NA | CASSPMDRYRNEQFF | TGTGCCAGCAGCCCCATGGACCGCTATAGGAATGAGCAGTTCTTC
TRBJ2-5 | TRBV4-1 | NA | NA | CASSQVILSQETQYF | TGCGCCAGCAGCCAAGTCATTCTATCCCAAGAGACCCAGTACTTC
TRBJ1-1 | TRBV7-2 | NA | NA | CASSLWSLGDTEAFF | TGTGCCAGCAGCTTATGGTCACTGGGAGACACTGAAGCTTTCTTT
TRBJ2-7 | TRBV24-1 | NA | TRBD2 | CATSGLAGGEQYF | TGTGCCACCAGTGGACTAGCGGGAGGCGAGCAGTACTTC
TRBJ1-2 | TRBV12-3/TRBV12-4 | medium-sized | NA | CASSPGPGGYTF | TGTGCCAGCAGCCCAGGCCCAGGGGGCTACACCTTC
TRBJ1-1 | TRBV18 | many | TRBD1 | CASSNLRTGEGTEAFF | TGTGCCAGCTCTAACCTACGGACAGGGGAAGGCACTGAAGCTTTCTTT
TRBJ2-1 | TRBV27 | NA | TRBD2 | CASSLIYGTSAAYNEQFF | TGTGCCAGCAGTCTAATCTACGGGACTAGCGCCGCCTACAATGAGCAGTTCTTC
TRBJ2-3 | TRBV2 | medium-sized | NA | CASSEVRTTDTQYF | TGTGCCAGCAGTGAGGTTAGGACCACAGATACGCAGTATTTT
TRBJ2-5 | TRBV5-1 | NA | NA | CASSFAREGETQYF | TGCGCCAGCAGCTTCGCTAGGGAAGGAGAGACCCAGTACTTC
TRBJ1-2 | TRBV24-1 | NA | NA | CATSDLTGYTF | TGTGCCACCAGTGATTTGACGGGCTACACCTTC
TRBJ2-1 | TRBV5-1 | many | NA | CASSLVPHGRTPYNEQFF | TGCGCCAGCAGCTTGGTTCCTCACGGGAGAACCCCTTACAATGAGCAGTTCTTC
TRBJ1-1 | TRBV20-1 | few | TRBD1 | CSARRQGVTEAFF | TGCAGTGCTCGGCGACAGGGGGTCACTGAAGCTTTCTTT
TRBJ2-7 | TRBV2 | many | NA | CASKEGTYEQYF | TGTGCCAGCAAAGAGGGAACCTACGAGCAGTACTTC
TRBJ2-1 | TRBV7-2 | medium-sized | TRBD2 | CASSLTLAAYNEQFF | TGTGCCAGCAGCTTAACCCTAGCGGCCTACAATGAGCAGTTCTTC
TRBJ2-1 | TRBV7-2 | medium-sized | NA | CASSLESKREQFF | TGTGCCAGCAGCTTAGAGTCGAAACGCGAGCAGTTCTTC
TRBJ2-1 | TRBV2 | many | TRBD2 | CASSPLAVYNEQFF | TGTGCCAGCAGTCCCCTAGCGGTCTACAATGAGCAGTTCTTC
TRBJ2-7 | TRBV15 | medium-sized | NA | CATSREGSGAITYEQYF | TGTGCCACCAGCAGAGAGGGCTCGGGGGCAATCACCTACGAGCAGTACTTC
TRBJ1-1 | TRBV27 | NA | NA | CASSLSPGGVPEAFF | TGTGCCAGCAGTTTATCCCCCGGGGGGGTGCCTGAAGCTTTCTTT
TRBJ1-2 | TRBV20-1 | large | NA | CSATRRGGYGYTF | TGCAGTGCTACACGGCGGGGCGGCTATGGCTACACCTTC
TRBJ2-7 | TRBV4-1 | once | TRBD1 | CASSQQAGGTYEQYF | TGCGCCAGCAGCCAGCAAGCAGGGGGTACCTACGAGCAGTACTTC
TRBJ2-3 | TRBV4-2 | medium-sized | NA | CASSQERGVQASTDTQYF | TGTGCCAGCAGCCAAGAGAGGGGTGTACAAGCTAGCACAGATACGCAGTATTTT
TRBJ1-5 | TRBV2 | few | NA | CASSEHGNQPQHF | TGTGCCAGCAGTGAACACGGCAATCAGCCCCAGCATTTT
TRBJ1-4 | TRBV28 | medium-sized | NA | CASSQTWWTNEKLFF | TGTGCCAGCAGCCAGACGTGGTGGACTAATGAAAAACTGTTTTTT
TRBJ2-5 | TRBV27 | medium-sized | TRBD1 | CASSPGQYQETQYF | TGTGCCAGCAGTCCGGGACAGTACCAAGAGACCCAGTACTTC
TRBJ2-4 | TRBV5-4 | many | NA | CASSVGVLDIQYF | TGTGCCAGCAGCGTCGGGGTCTTGGACATTCAGTACTTC
TRBJ2-1 | TRBV27 | NA | TRBD2 | CASSPGLAGGPWNEQFF | TGTGCCAGCAGCCCGGGTCTAGCGGGGGGGCCTTGGAATGAGCAGTTCTTC
TRBJ1-1 | TRBV28 | NA | NA | CASSSTDEAFF | TGTGCCAGCAGTTCCACAGACGAAGCTTTTTTT
TRBJ2-1 | TRBV7-2 | NA | TRBD2 | CASSFLADNEQFF | TGTGCCAGCAGCTTTCTAGCGGATAATGAGCAGTTCTTC
TRBJ2-2 | TRBV6-5 | NA | NA | CASSYSRAGELFF | TGTGCCAGCAGTTACTCTCGTGCCGGGGAGCTGTTTTTT
TRBJ2-5 | TRBV4-2 | many | NA | CASSLDLSQETQYF | TGTGCCAGCAGCCTTGACCTTTCCCAAGAGACCCAGTACTTC
TRBJ2-2 | TRBV6-1 | medium-sized | NA | CASTQQLNTGELFF | TGTGCCAGCACCCAACAGTTGAACACCGGGGAGCTGTTTTTT
TRBJ2-7 | TRBV20-1 | few | TRBD1 | CSATKTGARYDEQYF | TGCAGTGCTACAAAAACAGGGGCCCGTTATGACGAGCAGTACTTC
TRBJ2-1 | TRBV2 | many | TRBD1 | CASTRQGYNEQFF | TGTGCCAGCACCCGACAGGGGTACAATGAGCAGTTCTTC
TRBJ1-5 | TRBV28 | large | NA | CASSHRVSGPQHF | TGTGCCAGCAGTCACAGAGTATCCGGGCCCCAGCATTTT
TRBJ1-2 | TRBV27 | NA | NA | CASTINRASYTF | TGTGCCAGCACCATAAACAGGGCAAGCTACACCTTC
TRBJ2-1 | TRBV12-3/TRBV12-4 | many | NA | CASSLRLGIEQFF | TGTGCCAGCAGCCTTAGACTGGGAATTGAGCAGTTCTTC
TRBJ2-1 | TRBV20-1 | few | TRBD2 | CSAHSGVDEQFF | TGCAGTGCGCATAGCGGGGTCGATGAGCAGTTCTTC
TRBJ1-5 | TRBV27 | medium-sized | NA | CASSDLYSNQPQHF | TGTGCCAGCAGTGACCTCTATAGCAATCAGCCCCAGCATTTT
TRBJ2-1 | TRBV6-5 | NA | NA | CASSLFRRGNEQFF | TGTGCCAGCAGTTTATTTCGCAGGGGCAATGAGCAGTTCTTC
TRBJ2-1 | TRBV7-2 | NA | TRBD2 | CASSFLAGVGNEQFF | TGTGCCAGCAGCTTTCTAGCGGGAGTAGGCAATGAGCAGTTCTTC
TRBJ1-5 | TRBV12-3/TRBV12-4 | many | NA | CASTASNQPQHF | TGTGCCAGCACCGCCTCTAATCAGCCCCAGCATTTT
TRBJ2-7 | TRBV7-3 | NA | NA | CASSDDGSYEQYF | TGTGCCAGCAGCGACGACGGCAGCTACGAGCAGTACTTC
TRBJ2-3 | TRBV7-8 | many | NA | CASSLYTGITDTQYF | TGTGCCAGCAGCTTATATACGGGGATCACAGATACGCAGTATTTT
TRBJ2-1 | TRBV3-1 | once | TRBD2 | CASSQDGASGTNEQFF | TGTGCCAGCAGCCAAGATGGGGCTAGCGGGACCAATGAGCAGTTCTTC
TRBJ1-4 | TRBV5-4 | medium-sized | NA | CASSRTTGVLEKLFF | TGTGCCAGCAGCCGGACGACAGGCGTACTTGAAAAACTGTTTTTT
TRBJ2-7 | TRBV20-1 | NA | NA | CSPSGQFYEQYF | TGCAGTCCATCAGGACAGTTCTACGAGCAGTACTTC